The clone carrying this T cell receptor (beta chain) was seen a few times. The antigen remains undetermined. Viral peptide pools were used in the ViraFEST assay to expand antigen-specific CD4+ T cells, and sequencing came afterward. Scientists isolated CD4+ T cells after a roughly ten-day culture period ended. In the vaccine recipients, nucleocapsid antibodies were negative and there was no prior SARS-CoV-2 infection. After approximately 2 million PBMC were placed in each well, they were cultured with around 10 IU/ml IL-2 and roughly 10 ug/ml peptides. Cells had half their medium changed to IL-2 medium on days 3 and 7. V shed 9 bases and J 3 bases; nucleotides not matched to a gene: 7. From germline, CDR1 is WNHNN and CDR2 SYGVQD (reference sequence). The length of the CDR3 is 14 residues. This sample stems from a study of vaccination effects on CD4 cells after COVID-19. Study results and caveats: Within healthy vaccinees, only 1 of 255 vaccine-induced clones displayed cross-reactivity with common cold coronaviruses. Both infection-induced and vaccine-induced clones contracted markedly at late post-vaccination timepoints.

Assay: immunoSEQ multiplex PCR; the TCRdb copy retains only in-frame clones and omits some. The table lists more than 20,000 clones, 76% of them singletons. The input for sequencing was CD4+ T cells from PBMCs cultured with HCoV-NL63 spike peptides, taken before COVID-19 vaccination. This clonotype was sampled from a human donor who received a COVID-19 vaccine. This rearrangement joins TRBV10-1 to TRBJ1-3; 8 positions agree with TRBD1. The CDR3: CARSRGPYGNTIYF. The CDR3 DNA reads TGCGCCAGGAGCAGGGGGCCGTATGGAAACACCATATATTTT.